The clone carrying this TCR beta chain was counted only a few times. This sample is drawn from a study of blood T cell repertoires in COVID-19. Looking at the study overall: The analysed material was cDNA or gDNA that came from T cells, B-cell-depleted T cells, or PBMCs.

Authors' data handling: Researchers report that nucleated cell counts were estimated from reference gene primer amplification. Some clones are missing from TCRdb's copy, which holds only in-frame ones; the method was immunoSEQ multiplex PCR. The D gene and trimming were derived from the DNA, and the V and J assignments and clone size from that table. The table has 200,000 to 250,000 clones, roughly 79% seen once. Germline V CDR1 and CDR2: WSHSY, SAAADI. The CDR3 sequence is 15 residues long. The V and J ends lost 0 bases and 11 bases respectively, with 19 bases between them. The sequencing input was peripheral blood. The chain uses TRBV10-2 and TRBJ1-1; a weak D match, TRBD1 (5 bases). This TCR came from a woman over 75 with COVID-19, enrolled during active disease. DNA of the CDR3: TGCGCCAGCAGTGAGTCGCAGGGCTGGGGCGGTGGGGCTTTCTTT. Its protein product is CASSESQGWGGGAFF.